This TCR beta chain was documented in a study of Graves' ophthalmopathy and Graves' hyperthyroidism. General study results and limits: Most thyroid clonotypes expanded beyond 0.001 frequency were also found in blood. With 70.59% sensitivity and approximately 72% specificity, the model predicted ophthalmopathy progression.

V was shortened by 5 bases and J by 4 bases, with 15 bases between the two germline ends. In germline, CDR1 is LNHDA, CDR2 SQIVND (reference sequence). CDR3 size: 14 residues. This clonotype was found many times. Its antigen is undetermined. Beta-chain TCR CDR3 regions were amplified from RNA transcripts. A first-round RT-PCR used HTBI primers, followed by a second-round multiplex PCR. Via MiXCR, TCRdb re-called the multiplex PCR reads, giving one row per CDR3 protein. The sample has about 1.2 million distinct CDR3 sequences, less than 45% seen once. V usage is TRBV19 and J usage is TRBJ2-7; a weak D match, TRBD1 (6 bases). The specimen sequenced was peripheral blood or thyroid tissue (not recorded which). The receptor's source is an adult man with Graves' hyperthyroidism. CDR3: CASSLRDTEYEQYF. For the CDR3, the DNA is TGTGCCAGTAGTCTCAGGGACACGGAATACGAGCAGTACTTC.